This TCR beta chain was obtained from a study of patients and donors after allogeneic stem cell transplantation. TCRdb re-analysed the RT-PCR reads in MiXCR, keeping a single row per CDR3 protein. Among about 87,000 distinct CDR3 sequences listed, approximately 5.2% were seen once. This clonotype occurred many times. The source is a human donor who was either an allogeneic HSCT recipient or a stem cell or donor lymphocyte infusion donor (not recorded which). It is not recorded whose cells these are; they may come from a transplant donor. The sequenced sample consisted of blood, either unsorted or a sorted T cell fraction (not recorded which).

CDR3 region: CASSGGGQGAYGYTF. In DNA, the CDR3 is TGTGCCAGCAGCGGAGGGGGACAGGGGGCCTATGGCTACACCTTC. The gene calls are TRBV9 and TRBJ1-2, with TRBD1 matching over 12 bases. Germline V gene lookup returns CDR1 SGDLS and CDR2 YYNGEE. The ends lost 3 bases at V and 4 bases at J; junction bases unmatched: 4. The length of the CDR3 is 15 residues.